One sample yielded the 9 T cell receptor beta chains listed below, sequenced in a study of blood T cell repertoires in COVID-19. The protocol was immunoSEQ multiplex PCR, while the TCRdb copy is restricted to in-frame clones and leaves out a portion. The data contain approximately 250,000 clones, roughly 86% of them singletons. Sequencing used peripheral blood. The receptors derive from a man in his fifties with acute or convalescent COVID-19.

The V gene is TRBV24-1, the J gene TRBJ2-2; weak D call: TRBD1 (5 bases). The germline gives CDR1 KGHDR, CDR2 SFDVKD. This CDR3 is built from 16 residues. V was clipped by 2 bases and J by 0 bases, with 9 bases between them. The CDR3 DNA sequence: TGTGCCACCAGTGATTGGGGCAGTCCGAACACCGGGGAGCTGTTTTTT. This sequence encodes CATSDWGSPNTGELFF.

In this sample, this clone turned up once. This sequence joins TRBV5-4 and TRBJ1-3, with 9 bases aligning to TRBD1. CDR1 is SGHNT, CDR2 YYREEE, per germline (reference sequence). The CDR3 totals 14 residues. V trimming: 4 bases; J trimming: 2 bases; junction bases outside the gene matches: 1. The CDR3 protein is CASSRQGAGNTIYF. The CDR3 region has the DNA TGTGCCAGCAGCCGACAGGGGGCTGGAAACACCATATATTTT.

The chain recombines TRBV4-1 with TRBJ2-3; 8 positions agree with TRBD2. V was pared by 2 bases and J by 5 bases, with 9 bases of the junction left unmatched. The length of the CDR3 is 16 residues. Germline V CDR1 and CDR2: MGHRA, YSYEKL. DNA of the CDR3: TGCGCCAGCAGCCAATCAGCGGGAGTTGTAGGAGATACGCAGTATTTT. Protein product: CASSQSAGVVGDTQYF.

The chain uses TRBV10-2 and TRBJ1-5; D call uncertain. This CDR3 has 13 amino acids. Trimming shortened V by 3 bases and J by 9 bases, and 12 bases separated the two germline ends. CDR1 is WSHSY, CDR2 SAAADI, per germline. The CDR3 sequence: CASSDSPGTPQHF. The CDR3 bases are TGCGCCAGCAGTGACTCCCCGGGAACGCCCCAGCATTTT.

The chain joins TRBV5-6 to TRBJ1-2; 8 bases fit TRBD1. After removal of 4 bases from V and 1 base from J, the junction contained 6 bases not matched to a gene. This CDR3 has 15 residues. CDR1 and CDR2 from the germline V gene are SGHDT and YYEEEE. For the CDR3, the DNA is TGTGCCAGCAGCCCTGGACAGGGAGGTAACTATGGCTACACCTTC. This sequence encodes CASSPGQGGNYGYTF.

The chain joins TRBV30 to TRBJ2-5; 7 nucleotides align to TRBD2. This CDR3 has 14 amino acids. Germline CDR1 is GTSNPN and CDR2 is SVGIG (reference sequence). V gave up 5 bases and J gave up 2 bases; unmatched junction bases: 8. CDR3 in DNA: TGTGCCTGGCAAGCCGGTAGCGGGCAAGAGACCCAGTACTTC. Translating gives CAWQAGSGQETQYF.

This chain connects TRBV25-1 to TRBJ2-7, with D possibly being TRBD2 (6 bases). Trimming cost V 4 bases and J 4 bases, with 14 bases left between them. CDR1 MGHDK and CDR2 SYGVNS come from the germline V gene. The CDR3 length is 14 residues. CDR3 region: CASSGSTSQYEQYF. Written as DNA, the CDR3 is TGTGCCAGCAGTGGGTCAACTAGCCAGTACGAGCAGTACTTC.

The rearrangement uses TRBV7-6 and TRBJ1-1, with 9 bases identical to TRBD1. The CDR3 has 18 residues. Germline lookup yields CDR1 SGHVS and CDR2 FNYEAQ. The J segment lost 2 bases and the V segment lost 3 bases, leaving 13 bases of the junction unmatched. CDR3 residues: CASSFGTGKGKSNTEAFF. The CDR3 nucleotides are TGTGCCAGCAGCTTTGGGACAGGGAAGGGGAAGTCTAACACTGAAGCTTTCTTT.

The V call is TRBV28, the J call TRBJ2-5; 13 bases agree with TRBD2. CDR1 is MDHEN and CDR2 is SYDVKM in the germline V gene. Germline trimming cut 7 bases from V and 5 bases from J; bases unmatched to any gene: 7. The CDR3 covers 15 residues. CDR3 in amino acids: CASNGLAGVIETQYF. The CDR3, as DNA: TGTGCCAGCAACGGACTAGCGGGAGTGATTGAGACCCAGTACTTC.